This TCR beta chain was sequenced during a study of T cell repertoires in cytomegalovirus infection. General study findings and limits: Based on cumulative public TCR beta family frequency, carriers of CMV plus the relevant HLA were identified.

The CDR3 has 15 amino acids. CDR1 ENHRY and CDR2 SYGVKD come from the germline V gene. Between the trimmed V and J ends, which lost 2 bases and 5 bases, there was a span of 15 bases. TCRdb passed the reads through MiXCR, listing each CDR3 protein once. The table shows approximately 630,000 distinct CDR3 sequences, with 24% occurring only once. Comment on this clonotype: No antigen is known for it.

This sequence originates from a human donor in good health (CMV status not recorded). Some clones in this sample may be carry-over from other donors' samples. V and J are TRBV10-3 and TRBJ1-1; D is unclear. The specimen was CD8+ T cells from PBMCs. CDR3 sequence: CAISEPAVSRTEAFF. The CDR3 region has the DNA TGTGCCATCAGTGAGCCGGCCGTGTCAAGAACTGAAGCTTTCTTT.